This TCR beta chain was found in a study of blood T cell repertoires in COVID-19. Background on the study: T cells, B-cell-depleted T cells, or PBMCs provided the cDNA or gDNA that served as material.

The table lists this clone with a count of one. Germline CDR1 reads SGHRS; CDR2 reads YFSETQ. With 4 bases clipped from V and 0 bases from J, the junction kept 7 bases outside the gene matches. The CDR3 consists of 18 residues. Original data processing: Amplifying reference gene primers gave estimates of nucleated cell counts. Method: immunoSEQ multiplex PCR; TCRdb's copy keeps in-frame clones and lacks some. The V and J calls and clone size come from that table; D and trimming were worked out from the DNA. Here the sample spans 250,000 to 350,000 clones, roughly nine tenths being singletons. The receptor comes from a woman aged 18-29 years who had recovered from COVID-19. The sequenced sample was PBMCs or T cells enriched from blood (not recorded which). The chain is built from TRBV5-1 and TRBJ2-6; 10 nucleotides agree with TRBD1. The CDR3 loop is CASSDIGTGASGANVLTF. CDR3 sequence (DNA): TGCGCCAGCAGCGACATAGGGACAGGGGCCTCTGGGGCCAACGTCCTGACTTTC. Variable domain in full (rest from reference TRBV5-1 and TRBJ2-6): KAGVTQTPRYLIKTRGQQVTLSCSPISGHRSVSWYQQTPGQGLQFLFEYFSETQRNKGNFPGRFSGRQFSNSRSEMNVSTLELGDSALYLCASSDIGTGASGANVLTFGAGSRLTVL.